Listed here are 30 T cell receptor beta chains from one sample, sequenced in a study of control samples from healthy donors and cancer patients (dated by TCRdb to about 2020). Receptor amplification or capture employed the immunoSEQ multiplex PCR assay. The clones in this table, taken by TCRdb from immuneACCESS, are in-frame only. Not every clone is retained; where verified, under half of the shortfall comes from an unresolved V gene, and the cause of the rest is unknown. The sample table contains 95,000 to 130,000 clones; only one count was recorded for 88% of them. The ten largest clonotypes hold 2% to 3% of the sample. Sequenced sample: blood. Source of these receptors: a woman in her seventies in good health.

This clone has more than one count but fewer than ten. The chain employs TRBV11-2 and TRBJ2-7, with D hard to call. The V and J ends lost 1 base and 0 bases respectively, with 10 bases between them. The germline gives CDR1 SGHAT, CDR2 FQNNGV. The CDR3 is 15 amino acids. This CDR3 is CASSLAGTNSYEQYF. The CDR3, as DNA: TGTGCCAGCAGCTTAGCGGGCACTAACTCCTACGAGCAGTACTTC.

CDR3 sequence reads: CASSRGTSSTDTQYF. The CDR3, as DNA: TGTGCCAGCAGCCGAGGGACTAGCAGCACAGATACGCAGTATTTT. This chain links TRBV14 with TRBJ2-3, with 9 bases lining up with TRBD2. Losses at the gene ends were 4 bases for V and 0 bases for J; bases not matched to a gene: 2. Germline V CDR1 and CDR2: SGHDN, FVKESK. The CDR3 spans 15 residues.

This chain joins TRBV13 and TRBJ2-2, with D uncertain. Trimming took off 8 bases at V and 2 bases at J, with 12 bases between the two ends. The CDR3 extends over 14 amino acids. CDR1 is PRHDT and CDR2 is FYEKMQ in the germline V gene (reference sequence). The CDR3 DNA sequence: TGTGCCAGCGCAGATGGGTCAAACACCGGGGAGCTGTTTTTT. Amino acid sequence: CASADGSNTGELFF.

The chain couples TRBV6-2 or TRBV6-3 to TRBJ1-4, with unresolved D. The CDR3 is 14 amino acids. Germline lookup yields CDR1 MNHEY and CDR2 SVGEGT. The V end was cut by 6 bases, the J end by 0 bases, with 8 bases between. CDR3 bases: TGTGCCAGCAGCGGAGTTGCAACTAATGAAAAACTGTTTTTT. Its translation is CASSGVATNEKLFF.

The rearrangement joins TRBV3-1 (or the pseudogene TRBV3-2) to TRBJ1-1; D remains ambiguous. Between the trimmed V and J ends, which lost 1 base and 3 bases, there was a span of 9 bases. CDR1 is LGHDT and CDR2 is YNNKEL in the germline V gene (reference sequence). CDR3 size: 14 residues. The CDR3 DNA reads as TGTGCCAGCAGCCAAGCCCAGAGGGACACTGAAGCTTTCTTT. Protein sequence: CASSQAQRDTEAFF.

The gene calls are TRBV2 and TRBJ2-7; no clear D. The V and J ends lost 6 bases and 0 bases respectively, with 3 bases between them. CDR3 length: 11 amino acids. The V gene's germline CDR1 is SNHLY and CDR2 FYNNEI. The CDR3, as DNA: TGTGCCAGCAGCCTCTCCTACGAGCAGTACTTC. It encodes CASSLSYEQYF.

Concerning this clone itself: Within the sample, other DNA sequences also encode this same CDR3. This chain uses TRBV11-3 with TRBJ2-1, with unresolved D. The CDR3 has 12 residues. V lost 1 base and J lost 7, with 5 bases in between. CDR1 is SGHNT, CDR2 YENEEA, per germline. The CDR3 loop reads CASSLVGNEQFF. DNA of the CDR3: TGTGCCAGCAGCTTAGTGGGGAATGAGCAGTTCTTC.

V usage is TRBV7-6 and J usage is TRBJ1-3; no clear D gene. Germline V gives CDR1 SGHVS, CDR2 FNYEAQ. V lost 1 base, J lost 0 bases, and 7 bases lay in between. The length of the CDR3 is 15 residues. This chain's CDR3 is CASSLDPGSGNTIYF. CDR3 bases: TGTGCCAGCAGCTTAGATCCAGGCTCTGGAAACACCATATATTTT.

This chain connects TRBV19 to TRBJ2-2; D is undetermined. CDR3 size: 14 residues. V was pared by 6 bases and J by 1 base, with 9 bases between. The germline V gene encodes CDR1 LNHDA and CDR2 SQIVND (reference sequence). Here the CDR3 reads CASRDVVNTGELFF. The CDR3 DNA is TGTGCCAGTAGGGATGTAGTGAACACCGGGGAGCTGTTTTTT.

V gene TRBV29-1 combines with J gene TRBJ1-4, with D possibly matching TRBD1 (6 bases). Per the germline V gene, CDR1 is SQVTM and CDR2 is ANQGSEA. V was cut by 4 bases and J by 5 bases, with 11 bases left in between. The CDR3 is made up of 13 amino acids. CDR3 DNA sequence: TGCAGCGTTGTGGGGGCCACAAATGAAAAACTGTTTTTT. It codes for CSVVGATNEKLFF.

J is TRBJ2-1 and V is TRBV19; 10 bases match TRBD2. Trimming at V came to 5 bases and at J to 6 bases, leaving 7 bases not matched to a gene. The CDR3 sequence is 15 residues long. CDR1 is LNHDA and CDR2 is SQIVND in the germline V gene (reference sequence). Written as DNA, the CDR3 is TGTGCCAGTAGTCCCATAGCGGGGGGCCCCAATGAGCAGTTCTTC. It is translated as CASSPIAGGPNEQFF.

This clone was counted between two and nine times. The chain joins TRBV6-5 to TRBJ1-2; D unclear. This CDR3 is 11 amino acids long. The germline V gene encodes CDR1 MNHEY and CDR2 SVGAGI. Deletions cut 4 bases from V and 5 bases from J, with 5 bases between. The CDR3: CASSSSYGYTF. The CDR3 DNA is TGTGCCAGCAGTTCCTCTTATGGCTACACCTTC.

The chain uses TRBV18 and TRBJ1-1; D gene ambiguous. V gave up 0 bases and J gave up 2 bases, with 10 bases separating them. CDR3 length: 15 residues. Germline values: CDR1 KGHSH, CDR2 LQKENI. CDR3 region: CASSPPYSRNTEAFF. CDR3 bases: TGTGCCAGCTCACCACCGTACAGCCGAAACACTGAAGCTTTCTTT.

The CDR3 region has the DNA TGTGCCAGCAGCGTAGCCAGGGGGCGTTCCGGGGAGCTGTTTTTT. Translated: CASSVARGRSGELFF. This rearrangement joins TRBV9 to TRBJ2-2, with 8 bases lining up with TRBD1. This CDR3 has 15 residues. J was trimmed by 6 bases and V by 0 bases; bases with no gene match: 4. CDR1 and CDR2 (germline): SGDLS, YYNGEE.

The V call is TRBV5-1, the J call TRBJ2-7, with D hard to call. This CDR3 region has 14 residues. The germline V and J ends were trimmed by 0 bases and 0 bases, with 7 bases remaining between them. Germline CDR1 SGHRS, CDR2 YFSETQ. The DNA of the CDR3 is TGCGCCAGCAGCTTGGCGGATAGCTCCTACGAGCAGTACTTC. Its translation is CASSLADSSYEQYF.

A few counts support this clone. V is TRBV27 and J is TRBJ2-1, with a weak D call TRBD2 (6 bases). The CDR3 contains 13 residues. Germline V CDR1 and CDR2: MNHEY, SMNVEV (reference sequence). Trimming stripped 2 bases from V and 5 bases from J, with 7 bases between. CDR3 DNA: TGTGCCAGCAGTTTAGGAGGGCACAATGAGCAGTTCTTC. Translating it yields CASSLGGHNEQFF.

The CDR3 coding sequence is TGTGCCAGCAGCCACAGCCACAGGGGGTTCACTGAAGCTTTCTTT. Translated, it gives CASSHSHRGFTEAFF. The genes are TRBV14 and TRBJ1-1, with 8 bases lining up with TRBD1. Losses at the gene ends were 3 bases for V and 4 bases for J; bases not matched to a gene: 7. CDR1 SGHDN and CDR2 FVKESK come from the germline V gene. CDR3 length: 15 amino acids.

The gene calls are TRBV5-1 and TRBJ2-1, with D possibly matching TRBD1 (6 bases). The CDR3 is made up of 14 amino acids. The ends were cut back, 4 bases at V and 6 bases at J, with 14 bases in the middle. From germline, CDR1 is SGHRS and CDR2 YFSETQ. CDR3 in DNA: TGCGCCAGCAGCCGGGACACCCAAGGCAATGAGCAGTTCTTC. Translating gives CASSRDTQGNEQFF. Combining the CDR3 with reference TRBV5-1 and TRBJ2-1 gives the whole variable domain KAGVTQTPRYLIKTRGQQVTLSCSPISGHRSVSWYQQTPGQGLQFLFEYFSETQRNKGNFPGRFSGRQFSNSRSEMNVSTLELGDSALYLCASSRDTQGNEQFFGPGTRLTVL.

The chain couples TRBV19 to TRBJ1-5; D unresolved. The germline CDR1 and CDR2 sequences are LNHDA and SQIVND (reference sequence). Trimming took off 5 bases at V and 0 bases at J, with 2 bases between the two ends. The CDR3 has 12 amino acids. The CDR3 nucleotides are TGTGCCAGTAGTTATAGCAATCAGCCCCAGCATTTT. Amino acids: CASSYSNQPQHF. The whole variable domain, remainder taken from reference TRBV19 and TRBJ1-5, is DGGITQSPKYLFRKEGQNVTLSCEQNLNHDAMYWYRQDPGQGLRLIYYSQIVNDFQKGDIAEGYSVSREKKESFPLTVTSAQKNPTAFYLCASSYSNQPQHFGDGTRLSIL.

This clone was found a few times. This chain joins TRBV19 and TRBJ1-1, with D perhaps matching TRBD1 (6 bases). The CDR3 is made up of 12 amino acids. The V gene lost 6 bases and the J gene lost 1 base, with 6 bases spanning the gap. CDR1 is LNHDA and CDR2 is SQIVND in the germline V gene (reference sequence). The CDR3 DNA reads TGTGCCAGTAGGGACAGGAACACTGAAGCTTTCTTT. Protein: CASRDRNTEAFF.

This sequence joins TRBV5-4 and TRBJ1-2, with 8 bases fitting TRBD1. Germline values: CDR1 SGHNT, CDR2 YYREEE (reference sequence). J lost 7 bases, V lost 0 bases, and 11 bases had no gene match. The CDR3 length is 16 residues. CDR3 region: CASSLAQGANAVGYTF. Here the CDR3 DNA reads TGTGCCAGCAGCTTGGCGCAGGGGGCAAACGCGGTTGGCTACACCTTC.

This clone is a singleton in its sample. The chain is built from TRBV4-2 and TRBJ2-6; tentatively, D is TRBD2 (5 bases). This CDR3 has 16 amino acids. Germline CDR1 and CDR2: LGHNA and YNFKEQ. Trimming cost V 2 bases and J 0 bases, with 8 bases left between them. The CDR3 DNA reads as TGTGCCAGCAGCCAACCCGGGAACTCTGGGGCCAACGTCCTGACTTTC. It yields the protein CASSQPGNSGANVLTF.

V usage is TRBV18 and J usage is TRBJ1-1, with D perhaps TRBD1 (5 bases). This CDR3 spans 16 amino acids. Germline CDR1 reads KGHSH; CDR2 reads LQKENI. Deletions cut 3 bases from V and 1 base from J, with 15 bases between. CDR3 in DNA: TGTGCCAGCTCACCCCAGGGAGGATCCTCGAACACTGAAGCTTTCTTT. It translates to CASSPQGGSSNTEAFF.

V and J are TRBV5-1 and TRBJ1-3, with D possibly being TRBD1 (6 bases). The CDR3 is 14 amino acids. The germline gives CDR1 SGHRS, CDR2 YFSETQ. The ends were cut back, 0 bases at V and 2 bases at J, with 6 bases in the middle. CDR3 nucleotide sequence: TGCGCCAGCAGCTTGGACAGGGCTGGAAACACCATATATTTT. Translated: CASSLDRAGNTIYF.

This clone has just one count. The chain couples TRBV11-2 to TRBJ2-2; D is ambiguous. From germline, CDR1 is SGHAT and CDR2 FQNNGV. The CDR3 is made up of 17 amino acids. The germline V and J ends were trimmed by 3 bases and 0 bases, with 14 bases remaining between them. Here the CDR3 reads CASSLGWARANTGELFF. Written as DNA, the CDR3 is TGTGCCAGCAGCTTGGGGTGGGCCCGGGCGAACACCGGGGAGCTGTTTTTT.

The J gene is TRBJ2-7, the V gene TRBV19; possibly TRBD2 for D (6 bases). Deletions cut 5 bases from V and 7 bases from J, with 24 bases between. The CDR3 has 16 residues. CDR1 LNHDA and CDR2 SQIVND come from the germline V gene (reference sequence). The CDR3 nucleotides are TGTGCCAGTAGTGAAACTAGCCCATCTACGATTCTGGAGCAGTACTTC. Protein product: CASSETSPSTILEQYF. The complete variable domain, with remaining parts taken from reference TRBV19 and TRBJ2-7, reads DGGITQSPKYLFRKEGQNVTLSCEQNLNHDAMYWYRQDPGQGLRLIYYSQIVNDFQKGDIAEGYSVSREKKESFPLTVTSAQKNPTAFYLCASSETSPSTILEQYFGPGTRLTVT.

This sequence joins TRBV7-9 and TRBJ2-7; 7 bases are a match to TRBD1. CDR1 is SEHNR and CDR2 is FQNEAQ in the germline V gene (reference sequence). V shed 2 bases, J shed 5 bases, and the junction held 12 bases outside the gene matches. The CDR3 loop spans 16 amino acids. The CDR3 DNA sequence: TGTGCCAGCAGCTTACCCTATTCAATCGACAGGGACGAGCAGTACTTC. Protein sequence: CASSLPYSIDRDEQYF.

The chain carries TRBV7-2 and TRBJ1-2; possible D gene TRBD1, 5 bases. CDR1 is SGHTA and CDR2 is FQGNSA in the germline V gene. Trimming removed 0 bases from V and 7 bases from J, with 9 bases in between. This CDR3 region has 13 residues. CDR3 sequence: CASSLAGGVGYTF. The DNA of the CDR3 is TGTGCCAGCAGCTTAGCCGGAGGGGTTGGCTACACCTTC.

V usage is TRBV7-9 and J usage is TRBJ2-1, with D unclear. The CDR3 has 14 amino acids. The germline V gene has CDR1 SEHNR and CDR2 FQNEAQ (reference sequence). V lost 2 bases and J 5 bases, leaving 10 bases between the germline ends. The CDR3 loop is CASSLRPANNEQFF. The CDR3 DNA reads as TGTGCCAGCAGCTTAAGGCCAGCCAACAATGAGCAGTTCTTC.

The chain joins TRBV24-1 to TRBJ1-1; 9 positions agree with TRBD1. The CDR3 length is 15 residues. Germline values: CDR1 KGHDR, CDR2 SFDVKD. V trimming: 4 bases; J trimming: 5 bases; junction bases outside the gene matches: 7. CDR3 residues: CATSDDGTGRTEAFF. The CDR3 DNA reads as TGTGCCACCAGTGACGATGGGACAGGGCGTACTGAAGCTTTCTTT.